These 24 T cell receptor beta chains were sequenced from one sample in a study of T cell repertoires in cytomegalovirus infection. TCRdb processed the reads anew with MiXCR; each CDR3 protein has one entry. The repertoire consists of about 740,000 distinct CDR3 sequences, with 35% occurring once and the leading ten covering under 3.5%. Input material: PBMCs. The receptors originated from a human donor in good health (CMV status not recorded). Some clones in this sample may be carry-over from other donors' samples.

This clonotype was counted only a few times. This chain uses TRBV7-2 with TRBJ2-7; 7 bases align to TRBD2. V dropped 10 bases and J dropped 3; count of bases not matched to a gene: 6. This CDR3 region has 12 residues. Germline V gene data show CDR1 as SGHTA and CDR2 as FQGNSA. The CDR3 protein is CATTGGLYEQYF. CDR3 DNA sequence: TGTGCCACGACGGGGGGTCTCTACGAGCAGTACTTC.

As concerns this clonotype: A much larger clone differs by one base, so this may be a read error. DNA of the CDR3: TGTTCCAGCGGCACAGGGCGTCTCGGAGAGACCCAGTACTTC. This gives the protein CSSGTGRLGETQYF. The chain carries TRBV7-8 and TRBJ2-5, with D possibly matching TRBD1 (6 bases). The germline CDR1 and CDR2 sequences are SGHVS and FQNEAQ. CDR3 length: 14 residues.

The CDR3 region is CASSYRANQPQHF. CDR3 nucleotide sequence: TGTGCCAGCAGTTACAGGGCCAATCAGCCCCAGCATTTT. This rearrangement joins TRBV6-6 to TRBJ1-5; D is undetermined. Looked up from germline, CDR1 is MNHNY and CDR2 is SVGAGI (reference sequence). Trimming took 2 bases from V and 3 from J, leaving 5 bases between them. The CDR3 is 13 residues long.

This sequence joins TRBV5-6 and TRBJ1-2; D unclear. Deletions cut 1 base from V and 8 bases from J, with 18 bases between. This CDR3 region has 15 residues. From germline, CDR1 is SGHDT and CDR2 YYEEEE. In nucleotides, the CDR3 is TGTGCCAGCAGCTTGAGAGGTTTGTTCAGCAAGGGCTACACCTTC. This translates into CASSLRGLFSKGYTF.

The chain couples TRBV20-1 to TRBJ2-3; D is perhaps TRBD1 or TRBD2 (5 bases each). In germline, CDR1 is DFQATT, CDR2 SNEGSKA (reference sequence). V was trimmed by 3 bases and J by 6 bases, leaving 13 bases between them. The CDR3 consists of 13 residues. CDR3 sequence (DNA): TGCAGTGCTAGTCGTGTTGGGGACGATACGCAGTATTTT. Amino acids: CSASRVGDDTQYF.

This clonotype was observed a handful of times. V usage is TRBV6-1 and J usage is TRBJ1-5, with D unresolved. CDR1 is MNHNS and CDR2 is SASEGT in the germline V gene. The CDR3 covers 13 residues. Trimming left V 6 bases short and J 0 bases short, with 6 bases between. CDR3 DNA: TGTGCCAGCAGGGACTATAGCAATCAGCCCCAGCATTTT. This codes for CASRDYSNQPQHF.

This clonotype turned up a few times. This sequence joins TRBV11-2 and TRBJ2-3; 7 bases are shared with TRBD1. V trimming: 1 base; J trimming: 6 bases; junction bases outside the gene matches: 7. The CDR3 is made up of 15 amino acids. Germline V CDR1 and CDR2: SGHAT, FQNNGV. CDR3 in DNA: TGTGCCAGCAGCTTAGTCGACAGGGTCAGGGATACGCAGTATTTT. This sequence encodes CASSLVDRVRDTQYF.

The sample holds a few counts of this clonotype. The chain links TRBV6-6 to TRBJ2-1; perhaps D is TRBD1 or TRBD2 (7 bases each). The CDR3 consists of 15 residues. Germline-derived CDR1 and CDR2 are MNHNY and SVGAGI (reference sequence). Trimming pared 6 bases from V and 5 bases from J, leaving 17 bases between. Here the CDR3 DNA reads TGTGCCAGCAGCGACCGAGCGGGACAGAACAATGAGCAGTTCTTC. This encodes CASSDRAGQNNEQFF.

This chain links TRBV27 with TRBJ1-5; 8 bases fit TRBD1. This CDR3 region has 15 residues. CDR1 is MNHEY, CDR2 SMNVEV, per germline (reference sequence). V trimming: 5 bases; J trimming: 3 bases; junction bases outside the gene matches: 6. CDR3 amino acids: CASSNSGGVNQPQHF. DNA for the CDR3: TGTGCCAGCAGTAATTCAGGGGGCGTCAATCAGCCCCAGCATTTT.

This clonotype was picked up a small number of times. This rearrangement joins TRBV7-9 to TRBJ1-1; no reliable D call. Germline values: CDR1 SEHNR, CDR2 FQNEAQ (reference sequence). Trimming removed 5 bases at V and 4 bases at J, with 11 bases between. This CDR3 comprises 13 residues. The CDR3 sequence is CASSPNPGTEAFF. The DNA of the CDR3 is TGTGCCAGCAGCCCAAACCCCGGCACTGAAGCTTTCTTT.

A few counts support this clonotype. J is TRBJ1-2 and V is TRBV19; maybe TRBD1 (6 bases). The CDR3 runs to 14 residues. From germline, CDR1 is LNHDA and CDR2 SQIVND (reference sequence). V lost 4 bases, J lost 5 bases, and 14 bases lay in between. The CDR3 DNA follows: TGTGCCAGTAGTACCCGGACAGCCCGTTATGGCTACACCTTC. Amino acids: CASSTRTARYGYTF.

At least ten counts were recorded for this clonotype. The chain is built from TRBV7-2 and TRBJ1-1; unclear D gene. The germline CDR1 and CDR2 sequences are SGHTA and FQGNSA. The CDR3 sequence is 14 residues long. With 0 bases removed from V and 0 bases from J, the gap between germline ends came to 5 bases. The CDR3 region is CASSLAWVNTEAFF. CDR3 sequence (DNA): TGTGCCAGCAGCTTAGCTTGGGTGAACACTGAAGCTTTCTTT.

This clonotype was seen at least ten times. The chain combines TRBV7-9 with TRBJ2-1; D is possibly TRBD1 (5 bases). The germline gives CDR1 SEHNR, CDR2 FQNEAQ (reference sequence). This CDR3 has 17 residues. The V end was cut by 1 base, the J end by 6 bases, with 19 bases between. The CDR3 coding sequence is TGTGCCAGCAGCTTAGGTATTAGTACGCCAGGGCTCAATGAGCAGTTCTTC. Protein: CASSLGISTPGLNEQFF.

This clonotype was observed a handful of times. This sequence joins TRBV28 and TRBJ1-3; D remains ambiguous. The CDR3 contains 13 residues. V dropped 3 bases and J dropped 4 bases, with 7 bases sitting between them. CDR1 is MDHEN, CDR2 SYDVKM, per germline. The CDR3 DNA is TGTGCCAGCAGTTTCGGGGAGGGAAACACCATATATTTT. It specifies CASSFGEGNTIYF. The variable domain in full, with the rest retrieved from reference TRBV28 and TRBJ1-3, is DVKVTQSSRYLVKRTGEKVFLECVQDMDHENMFWYRQDPGLGLRLIYFSYDVKMKEKGDIPEGYSVSREKKERFSLILESASTNQTSMYLCASSFGEGNTIYFGEGSWLTVV.

This chain joins TRBV2 and TRBJ2-1; D is ambiguous. Trimming shortened V by 6 bases and J by 8 bases, and 11 bases separated the two germline ends. The CDR3 runs 12 residues. Per the germline V gene, CDR1 is SNHLY and CDR2 is FYNNEI. DNA of the CDR3: TGTGCCAGCAGGGGTAGGCTCGATGAGCAGTTCTTC. Its translation: CASRGRLDEQFF.

This clonotype showed up just a few times. The CDR3 DNA reads TGTGCCAGCAGCCACGGAAGCAAGGCCTACAATGAGCAGTTCTTC. Amino acids: CASSHGSKAYNEQFF. This rearrangement joins TRBV7-9 to TRBJ2-1; no firm D call. Germline lookup yields CDR1 SEHNR and CDR2 FQNEAQ (reference sequence). Trimming stripped 5 bases from V and 2 bases from J, with 13 bases between. The CDR3 sequence is 15 residues long.

The chain couples TRBV4-1 to TRBJ2-3; the match to TRBD2 covers 14 bases. J was trimmed by 2 bases and V by 8 bases; bases with no gene match: 18. Germline V CDR1 and CDR2: MGHRA, YSYEKL. The CDR3 extends over 20 amino acids. The CDR3 is CASSFRPPGLAGDDTDTQYF. CDR3 bases: TGCGCCAGCTCTTTTAGGCCCCCGGGACTAGCGGGAGACGACACAGATACGCAGTATTTT.

This rearrangement joins TRBV6-1 to TRBJ1-4; D might be TRBD1 (6 bases). Germline values: CDR1 MNHNS, CDR2 SASEGT. The CDR3 spans 17 residues. The germline V and J ends were trimmed by 7 bases and 0 bases, with 18 bases remaining between them. The CDR3 bases are TGTGCCAGCAACGAGGGAGGGGGAAGGGCAACTAATGAAAAACTGTTTTTT. Its protein product is CASNEGGGRATNEKLFF.

This clonotype has at least ten counts. V gene TRBV7-2 combines with J gene TRBJ2-3; D is undetermined. Germline V CDR1 and CDR2: SGHTA, FQGNSA. The length of the CDR3 is 12 residues. V lost 4 bases, J lost 4 bases, and 6 bases lay in between. The CDR3 bases are TGTGCCAGCAGCTCCACTTCAGATACGCAGTATTTT. Protein product: CASSSTSDTQYF.

The chain has TRBV7-3 and TRBJ1-1, with TRBD1 matching 9 bases. The V gene end was trimmed by 5 bases and the J gene end by 1 base; junction bases not matched to a gene: 5. Germline values: CDR1 SGHTA, CDR2 FQGTGA. The CDR3 is made up of 15 amino acids. The CDR3 reads CASSVTGGKNTEAFF. CDR3 sequence (DNA): TGTGCCAGCAGCGTTACAGGGGGCAAGAACACTGAAGCTTTCTTT.

The chain combines TRBV28 with TRBJ1-4, with D perhaps matching TRBD1 (6 bases). Germline CDR1 reads MDHEN; CDR2 reads SYDVKM. The CDR3 runs to 14 residues. V gave up 7 bases and J gave up 3 bases, with 12 bases separating them. The DNA for the CDR3 is TGTGCCAGCAAACGAGCAGGGGCTAATGAAAAACTGTTTTTT. This translates into CASKRAGANEKLFF.

The J gene is TRBJ2-2, the V gene TRBV28; tentatively, D is TRBD2 (6 bases). This CDR3 comprises 16 residues. V shed 7 bases and J shed 6 bases, with 21 bases lying between them. Germline CDR1 is MDHEN and CDR2 is SYDVKM. The DNA for the CDR3 is TGTGCCAGCACTCAATCGGGGGTTCACCGAGCCGGGGAGCTGTTTTTT. This encodes CASTQSGVHRAGELFF.

In its sample, this clonotype was seen a few times. The chain joins TRBV2 to TRBJ1-5, with TRBD1 identical over 9 bases. This CDR3 region has 14 residues. Unmatched junction bases numbered 4, after V lost 4 bases and J lost 6 bases. CDR1 and CDR2 from the germline V gene are SNHLY and FYNNEI. The CDR3 spells CASSGGQGSQPQHF. In DNA, the CDR3 is TGTGCCAGCAGTGGGGGACAGGGCAGTCAGCCCCAGCATTTT.

There are a few counts of this clonotype. This chain joins TRBV9 and TRBJ1-4; D call uncertain. Germline lookup yields CDR1 SGDLS and CDR2 YYNGEE. The germline V and J ends were trimmed by 5 bases and 0 bases, with 5 bases remaining between them. CDR3 length: 13 residues. CDR3 sequence (DNA): TGTGCCAGCAGTCCTCCAACTAATGAAAAACTGTTTTTT. Translating gives CASSPPTNEKLFF.